One and the same sample provided the 22 T cell receptor beta chains below, sequenced in a study of CD8 T cells in Susac syndrome. Random-hexamer reverse transcription was applied to roughly 0.5 to 1 ug RNA. TCRdb recomputed calls from the immunoSEQ multiplex PCR reads with MiXCR, one row per CDR3 protein. In the table there are under 200,000 distinct CDR3 sequences, 94% of which are singletons. The source material was CD4+ T cells from PBMCs. All receptors come from a human donor with Susac syndrome.

V gene TRBV28 combines with J gene TRBJ1-2; D unclear. Per germline, CDR1 MDHEN and CDR2 SYDVKM. V lost 2 bases and J lost 1, with 2 bases in between. The CDR3 runs to 12 residues. The CDR3 DNA reads as TGTGCCAGCAGTTTAATTAACTATGGCTACACCTTC. Encoded protein: CASSLINYGYTF.

The chain is built from TRBV29-1 and TRBJ2-3; 9 bases line up with TRBD1. This CDR3 is 12 amino acids long. Trimming cost V 6 bases and J 5 bases; bases outside gene matches: 3. Germline V CDR1 and CDR2: SQVTM, ANQGSEA. The CDR3 DNA sequence: TGCAGCGTGGGGACAGGGAAAGATACGCAGTATTTT. Translated, it gives CSVGTGKDTQYF.

The chain has TRBV6-5 and TRBJ1-1; TRBD1 matches 7 bases. CDR1 and CDR2 (germline): MNHEY, SVGAGI. Unmatched junction bases numbered 9, after V lost 8 bases and J lost 0 bases. The CDR3 runs 15 residues. CDR3 amino acids: CASQRTGDMNTEAFF. The CDR3 nucleotides are TGTGCCAGCCAACGGACAGGCGATATGAACACTGAAGCTTTCTTT.

This chain joins TRBV3-1 and TRBJ1-1; TRBD1 is a possible D gene (5 bases). The CDR3 loop spans 14 amino acids. Trimming took 1 base from V and 3 from J, leaving 9 bases between them. Germline V gives CDR1 LGHDT, CDR2 YNNKEL (reference sequence). The CDR3 DNA reads as TGTGCCAGCAGCCAAGGGGGGACGGACACTGAAGCTTTCTTT. This gives the protein CASSQGGTDTEAFF.

The chain joins TRBV29-1 to TRBJ2-3; tentatively, D is TRBD2 (5 bases). This CDR3 spans 13 amino acids. V lost 5 bases, J lost 6 bases, and 15 bases lay in between. Germline CDR1 and CDR2: SQVTM and ANQGSEA. For the CDR3, the DNA is TGCAGCGTTACTAGTATGGTAGTGGATACGCAGTATTTT. Its protein is CSVTSMVVDTQYF.

This clonotype was found once. The chain links TRBV30 to TRBJ1-4, with unresolved D. Germline lookup yields CDR1 GTSNPN and CDR2 SVGIG (reference sequence). This CDR3 is built from 16 residues. V gave up 3 bases and J gave up 0 bases, with 14 bases separating them. The CDR3 here is CAWRSAFGATNEKLFF. For the CDR3, the DNA is TGTGCCTGGAGGAGTGCTTTCGGTGCAACTAATGAAAAACTGTTTTTT.

The V call is TRBV6-5, the J call TRBJ2-5; a possible D gene is TRBD1 (5 bases). From germline, CDR1 is MNHEY and CDR2 SVGAGI. The germline V and J ends were trimmed by 5 bases and 4 bases, with 11 bases remaining between them. The CDR3 spans 13 residues. The CDR3 DNA follows: TGTGCCAGCAGTCCTTATAGGGGAGAGACCCAGTACTTC. This encodes CASSPYRGETQYF.

The V gene is TRBV2, the J gene TRBJ1-1, with D unclear. Between the trimmed V and J ends, which lost 6 bases and 4 bases, there was a span of 12 bases. This CDR3 is 13 amino acids long. Per germline, CDR1 SNHLY and CDR2 FYNNEI. CDR3 residues: CASSANGGTEAFF. The CDR3, as DNA: TGTGCCAGCAGCGCGAACGGCGGCACTGAAGCTTTCTTT.

The genes are TRBV25-1 and TRBJ2-7, with D hard to call. V lost 2 bases and J lost 6, with 14 bases in between. This CDR3 is 14 amino acids long. Germline lookup yields CDR1 MGHDK and CDR2 SYGVNS. The CDR3 region has the DNA TGTGCCAGCAGTGAAGGGTCGTGGGGTGGCGAGCAGTACTTC. It codes for CASSEGSWGGEQYF.

The J gene is TRBJ2-7, the V gene TRBV20-1; D may be TRBD2 (7 bases). Trimming shortened V by 3 bases and J by 3 bases, and 15 bases separated the two germline ends. Germline V gene lookup returns CDR1 DFQATT and CDR2 SNEGSKA (reference sequence). The CDR3 totals 14 residues. CDR3 region: CSASPSRGLYEQYF. The CDR3 coding sequence is TGCAGTGCTAGCCCATCGCGGGGGCTCTACGAGCAGTACTTC.

This clonotype was counted a single time. The chain recombines TRBV29-1 with TRBJ1-1, with D maybe TRBD1 (6 bases). Trimming removed 1 base from V and 4 bases from J, with 10 bases in between. There are 13 residues in the CDR3. Per the germline V gene, CDR1 is SQVTM and CDR2 is ANQGSEA. CDR3: CSVEVVQGTEAFF. The CDR3 bases are TGCAGCGTTGAAGTAGTACAGGGCACTGAAGCTTTCTTT.

The chain has TRBV7-2 and TRBJ1-6; D is unresolved. Germline values: CDR1 SGHTA, CDR2 FQGNSA. The CDR3 length is 15 residues. With 1 base removed from V and 7 bases from J, the gap between germline ends came to 11 bases. The CDR3 DNA sequence: TGTGCCAGCAGCTTAGATACGGTAGTCAATTCACCCCTCCACTTT. Encoded protein: CASSLDTVVNSPLHF.

The chain combines TRBV5-1 with TRBJ2-7, with D perhaps matching TRBD1 (5 bases). V was trimmed by 2 bases and J by 2 bases, leaving 11 bases between them. This CDR3 spans 14 amino acids. CDR1 and CDR2 (germline): SGHRS, YFSETQ. The CDR3 region is CASSFDSRTYEQYF. CDR3 DNA: TGCGCCAGCAGCTTTGACAGCCGAACCTACGAGCAGTACTTC.

The chain is built from TRBV6-5 and TRBJ1-2, with D perhaps TRBD1 (5 bases). The CDR3 totals 16 residues. V gave up 0 bases and J gave up 2 bases, with 13 bases separating them. Germline V gene data show CDR1 as MNHEY and CDR2 as SVGAGI. This chain's CDR3 is CASSYSNRDGNYGYTF. CDR3 nucleotides: TGTGCCAGCAGTTACTCCAATCGGGACGGAAACTATGGCTACACCTTC.

This chain links TRBV19 with TRBJ1-4, with no clear D. V was pared by 8 bases and J by 10 bases, with 8 bases between. CDR3 length: 10 amino acids. Germline V gene data show CDR1 as LNHDA and CDR2 as SQIVND (reference sequence). The CDR3 DNA follows: TGTGCCAGTTATTTTGGAAAACTGTTTTTT. Translation gives CASYFGKLFF.

This rearrangement joins TRBV9 to TRBJ2-7, with 7 bases aligning to TRBD1. The CDR3 loop spans 15 amino acids. V was pared by 1 base and J by 2 bases, with 6 bases of the junction left unmatched. From germline, CDR1 is SGDLS and CDR2 YYNGEE. The CDR3 coding sequence is TGTGCCAGCAGCGTAAGGGACAGTGTGACCTACGAGCAGTACTTC. It translates to CASSVRDSVTYEQYF.

The rearrangement uses TRBV9 and TRBJ2-2, with no clear D. The germline V and J ends were trimmed by 2 bases and 6 bases, with 11 bases remaining between them. The CDR3 is 14 amino acids. In germline, CDR1 is SGDLS, CDR2 YYNGEE. The DNA of the CDR3 is TGTGCCAGCAGCGTCCTAGAGATCGCCGGGGAGCTGTTTTTT. Its translation: CASSVLEIAGELFF.

J is TRBJ2-1 and V is TRBV5-6; 7 nucleotides align to TRBD1. The trim removed 4 bases at V and 5 bases at J, leaving 9 bases unmatched. Germline CDR1 SGHDT, CDR2 YYEEEE. CDR3 length equals 15 residues. The CDR3 here is CASSRSTGRHNEQFF. CDR3 in DNA: TGTGCCAGCAGCCGTTCGACAGGGCGGCACAATGAGCAGTTCTTC.

The V and J genes are TRBV9 and TRBJ1-5, with D perhaps TRBD1 (6 bases). CDR3 length: 15 amino acids. CDR1 is SGDLS and CDR2 is YYNGEE in the germline V gene. Trimming left V 0 bases short and J 4 bases short, with 11 bases between. CDR3 sequence reads: CASSVGGGRNQPQHF. As DNA, the CDR3 is TGTGCCAGCAGCGTAGGGGGGGGCCGGAATCAGCCCCAGCATTTT.

The V call is TRBV6-5, the J call TRBJ2-1, with 8 bases that match TRBD1. This CDR3 region has 14 residues. Germline values: CDR1 MNHEY, CDR2 SVGAGI. The J segment lost 4 bases and the V segment lost 4 bases, leaving 3 bases of the junction unmatched. For the CDR3, the DNA is TGTGCCAGCAGTTCCAGGGGGCTTTACAATGAGCAGTTCTTC. Protein: CASSSRGLYNEQFF.

This chain uses TRBV7-3 with TRBJ1-2, with TRBD1 matching over 7 bases. The CDR3 is made up of 17 amino acids. Trimming removed 1 base from V and 6 bases from J; junction bases left unmatched: 14. Germline V gene sequence: CDR1 SGHTA, CDR2 FQGTGA. The CDR3 sequence: CASSLKATTGSLNGYTF. The CDR3 region has the DNA TGTGCCAGCAGCTTAAAGGCAACGACAGGGTCGTTGAATGGCTACACCTTC.

The chain uses TRBV18 and TRBJ2-2, with D unresolved. Germline V gene data show CDR1 as KGHSH and CDR2 as LQKENI. The CDR3 runs 14 residues. The V end lost 5 bases, the J end lost 0 bases, and 7 bases lay between the germline ends. CDR3 in amino acids: CASSATSNTGELFF. In DNA, the CDR3 is TGTGCCAGCTCAGCCACCTCGAACACCGGGGAGCTGTTTTTT.